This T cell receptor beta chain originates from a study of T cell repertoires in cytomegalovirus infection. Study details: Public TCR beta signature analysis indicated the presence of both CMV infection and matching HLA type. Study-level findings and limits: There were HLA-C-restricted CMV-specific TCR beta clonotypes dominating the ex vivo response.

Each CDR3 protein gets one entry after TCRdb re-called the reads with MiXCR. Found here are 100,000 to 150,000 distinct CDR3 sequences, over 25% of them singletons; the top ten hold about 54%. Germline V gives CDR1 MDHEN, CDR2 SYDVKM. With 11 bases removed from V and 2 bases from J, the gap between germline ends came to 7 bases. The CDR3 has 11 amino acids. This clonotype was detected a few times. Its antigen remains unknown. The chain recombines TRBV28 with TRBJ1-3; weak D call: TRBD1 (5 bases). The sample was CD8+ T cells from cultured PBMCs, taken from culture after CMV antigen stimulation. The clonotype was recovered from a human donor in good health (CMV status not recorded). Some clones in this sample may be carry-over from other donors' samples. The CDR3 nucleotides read TGTGCCTCAGGGCCTGGAAACACCATATATTTT. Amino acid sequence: CASGPGNTIYF.